This T cell receptor (beta chain) was profiled in a study of long-term antiretroviral therapy in people with HIV. The assay, immunoSEQ v3.0, was run at survey level. Profiled with immunoSEQ multiplex PCR; TCRdb holds only in-frame clones, not every one. Of 25,000 to 35,000 clones in the sample, over 75% were seen once. The CDR3 sequence is 16 residues long. V lost 6 bases and J lost 2, with 18 bases in between. The V gene's germline CDR1 is ENHRY and CDR2 SYGVKD. This clonotype was obtained from a man aged 18-30 years with HIV. The chain uses TRBV10-3 and TRBJ2-3; the D gene is possibly TRBD1 (5 bases). The source was unsorted PBMCs, collected 0.8 years before starting antiretroviral therapy. CDR3 in amino acids: CAISKTRETPTDTQYF. The DNA of the CDR3 is TGTGCCATCAGCAAGACCAGGGAAACCCCCACAGATACGCAGTATTTT.